A single sample is the source of the 9 T cell receptor beta chains below, sequenced in a study of T-cell memory formation after mild COVID-19 (dated by TCRdb to the early 2020s). Preparation of the library involved 5' RACE. Reads for this sample came from an Illumina NovaSeq 6000. The raw public data were reprocessed by TCRdb itself: fastp quality trimming at Q25, MiXCR clonotype calling, in-frame beta chains only. Every entry covers one CDR3 protein and lists the most common genes and DNA from its rows. This sample has 350,000 or so distinct CDR3 sequences in its table, and 10% to 15% of those were observed once. The top ten hold about 22% of the sample. Sequences were obtained from PBMCs or a T cell subset sorted from them (not recorded which). These receptors were taken from a man between 18 and 29 years old who had mild COVID-19 (a few samples of this study predate the infection). The sample titles of this study are shuffled in the database, so cell type and time point are left out; the donor was told from shared clones.

V and J are TRBV7-2 and TRBJ1-2, with a weak D call TRBD1 (6 bases). The ends were cut back, 2 bases at V and 5 bases at J, with 12 bases in the middle. The CDR3 contains 14 residues. Germline CDR1 reads SGHTA; CDR2 reads FQGNSA. In DNA, the CDR3 is TGTGCCAGCAGCTTAATAGGACAGTCATATGGCTACACCTTC. Encoded protein: CASSLIGQSYGYTF.

In this sample, this clonotype turned up a few times. The chain combines TRBV7-8 with TRBJ2-1; possibly TRBD1 for D (6 bases). CDR3 length equals 16 residues. V lost 5 bases and J lost 9, with 23 bases in between. In germline, CDR1 is SGHVS, CDR2 FQNEAQ. CDR3 DNA sequence: TGTGCCAGCAGCCCCGAGGTAGCAGGGGAAGGGGTTGAGCAGTTCTTC. It encodes CASSPEVAGEGVEQFF.

There are a few counts of this clonotype. V and J are TRBV4-1 and TRBJ2-1, with 7 bases lining up with TRBD1. After removal of 1 base from V and 8 bases from J, the junction contained 5 bases not matched to a gene. Germline CDR1 reads MGHRA; CDR2 reads YSYEKL. This CDR3 comprises 14 residues. CDR3 amino acids: CASSQGQGIDEQFF. The CDR3 DNA reads as TGCGCCAGCAGCCAAGGACAGGGTATTGATGAGCAGTTCTTC.

The chain carries TRBV20-1 and TRBJ2-5; D is perhaps TRBD2 (6 bases). Germline loops: CDR1 DFQATT, CDR2 SNEGSKA (reference sequence). This CDR3 region has 13 residues. V was pared by 3 bases and J by 1 base, with 9 bases between. CDR3 bases: TGCAGTGCTAGCCGTAGCGGCCAAGAGACCCAGTACTTC. Translating it yields CSASRSGQETQYF.

This clonotype was counted a few times. V and J are TRBV20-1 and TRBJ2-1; tentative D call: TRBD2 (5 bases). The germline V gene encodes CDR1 DFQATT and CDR2 SNEGSKA (reference sequence). This CDR3 is 16 amino acids long. Trimming removed 3 bases at V and 0 bases at J, with 15 bases between. CDR3 in amino acids: CSASRPKRISYNEQFF. Here the CDR3 DNA reads TGCAGTGCTAGTAGACCTAAGCGGATCTCCTACAATGAGCAGTTCTTC.

J is TRBJ1-5 and V is TRBV7-9; the match to TRBD1 covers 9 bases. In germline, CDR1 is SEHNR, CDR2 FQNEAQ (reference sequence). The CDR3 length is 13 residues. CDR3 protein: CASGTGNNQPQHF. The CDR3 coding sequence is TGTGCGAGCGGGACAGGGAATAATCAGCCCCAGCATTTT.

This clonotype was recorded a few times. V usage is TRBV21-1 and J usage is TRBJ2-7. TRBV21-1 is reported as a pseudogene. The length of the CDR3 is 13 residues. The CDR3 DNA sequence: TGTGCCAGGAGCGTCGAGAGCTCCTACGAGCAGTACGTC. This gives the protein CARSVESSYEQYV.

The V and J genes are TRBV5-1 and TRBJ1-1; TRBD1 matches at 7 bases. The CDR3 runs to 15 residues. The V gene end was trimmed by 4 bases and the J gene end by 3 bases; junction bases not matched to a gene: 9. CDR1 is SGHRS, CDR2 YFSETQ, per germline. The CDR3 sequence: CASSPDEGAYTEAFF. Here the CDR3 DNA reads TGCGCCAGCAGCCCTGACGAGGGGGCTTACACTGAAGCTTTCTTT.

This clonotype has at least ten counts. The chain joins TRBV12-3 or TRBV12-4 to TRBJ2-1; TRBD2 matches at 7 bases. This CDR3 has 16 amino acids. V lost 6 bases and J lost 4; bases outside the gene matches: 12. The CDR3 protein is CASSPGSGTIYNEQFF. As DNA, the CDR3 is TGTGCCAGCAGCCCGGGGTCCGGGACTATTTACAATGAGCAGTTCTTC.